This TCR beta chain was captured in a study of response to subunit inactivated influenza vaccine. One entry per CDR3 protein results from TCRdb running MiXCR on the RT-PCR reads. The table records some 200,000 distinct CDR3 sequences, less than 15% of them present only once. This clonotype was seen only a few times. Germline trimming cut 5 bases from V and 4 bases from J; bases unmatched to any gene: 7. Germline CDR1 PRHDT, CDR2 FYEKMQ (reference sequence). The CDR3 is made up of 14 amino acids. The same sample was also used in a study of T cells expressing NK-cell markers. From that paper: The TCR beta cDNA came from 5'RACE template switching with UMIs. In the group of eight sequenced donors, seven were HCMV-seropositive and one was seronegative. CD8+ T cells in more than five donors included dominant NKG2C+ clonotypes at roughly 1.0-7.5%.

The material sequenced was CD8+ T cells sorted from PBMCs, taken roughly 12 days after vaccination. The gene calls are TRBV13 and TRBJ1-1; TRBD1 matches at 7 bases. This clonotype was obtained from a man between 45 and 60 years old who received an inactivated influenza vaccine. In DNA, the CDR3 is TGTGCCAGCAGCCACAATAGGGGGCCCACTGAAGCTTTCTTT. Translation: CASSHNRGPTEAFF. Full variable domain (missing parts from reference TRBV13 and TRBJ1-1): AAGVIQSPRHLIKEKRETATLKCYPIPRHDTVYWYQQGPGQDPQFLISFYEKMQSDKGSIPDRFSAQQFSDYHSELNMSSLELGDSALYFCASSHNRGPTEAFFGQGTRLTVV.